The 27 T cell receptor beta chains below come from one sample, sequenced in a study of T-cell reconstitution after alpha-beta-depleted transplantation in children. TCRbeta library preparation incorporated unique molecular identifiers. Each CDR3 protein is one row after TCRdb ran MiXCR on the PCR reads. The data contain some 200,000 distinct CDR3 sequences, 7% to 9% of them singletons. The sample was PBMCs, mostly from graft donor cells, taken 360 days after TCRalphabeta/CD19-depleted stem cell transplant. Receptors were obtained from a male patient between 2 and 15 years old who had a stem cell transplant for acute myeloid leukemia, so the T cells may come from the graft donor.

This clonotype has a handful of counts. This rearrangement joins TRBV15 to TRBJ2-2, with 10 bases fitting TRBD1. Germline trimming cut 4 bases from V and 5 bases from J; bases unmatched to any gene: 10. The CDR3 covers 17 residues. CDR1 is LNHNV, CDR2 YYDKDF, per germline (reference sequence). As DNA, the CDR3 is TGTGCCACCAGCACTTCACCGGGACAGGGGAAGACCGGGGAGCTGTTTTTT. Translating gives CATSTSPGQGKTGELFF.

In this sample, this clonotype turned up a few times. The gene calls are TRBV18 and TRBJ1-1, with a tentative D call TRBD1 (6 bases). V shed 6 bases and J shed 1 base, with 24 bases lying between them. This CDR3 region has 18 residues. The germline V gene encodes CDR1 KGHSH and CDR2 LQKENI. The CDR3 DNA follows: TGTGCCAGCTCGCCCAACGGCGGCGGGACATTCTCGAACACTGAAGCTTTCTTT. It specifies CASSPNGGGTFSNTEAFF.

This clonotype has only a few counts. The gene calls are TRBV6-1 and TRBJ2-2; 7 bases align to TRBD2. CDR1 and CDR2 (germline): MNHNS, SASEGT. The ends lost 7 bases at V and 3 bases at J; junction bases unmatched: 8. The CDR3 consists of 15 residues. The CDR3 nucleotides are TGTGCCAGCACCAGACGGCGGGAGTACACCGGGGAGCTGTTTTTT. It yields the protein CASTRRREYTGELFF.

This clonotype was seen ten or more times. The gene calls are TRBV29-1 and TRBJ2-5; D is tentatively TRBD1 or TRBD2 (7 bases each). In germline, CDR1 is SQVTM, CDR2 ANQGSEA. The V end was cut by 7 bases, the J end by 7 bases, with 16 bases between. This CDR3 has 12 residues. CDR3 residues: CSAGGDSATQYF. The CDR3, as DNA: TGCAGCGCTGGGGGGGACAGCGCGACCCAGTACTTC.

Many counts were recorded for this clonotype. The chain recombines TRBV12-3 or TRBV12-4 with TRBJ1-2; D may be TRBD1 (5 bases). The V end was cut by 5 bases, the J end by 1 base, with 14 bases between. There are 15 residues in the CDR3. The CDR3 sequence is CASSPGGTVNYGYTF. Written as DNA, the CDR3 is TGTGCCAGCAGTCCCGGGGGTACAGTTAACTATGGCTACACCTTC.

This clonotype has at least ten counts. The V gene is TRBV29-1, the J gene TRBJ2-3, with D unclear. The CDR3 consists of 10 residues. V was cut by 4 bases and J by 5 bases, with 4 bases left in between. The germline gives CDR1 SQVTM, CDR2 ANQGSEA. CDR3 nucleotides: TGCAGCGTTGGGGGAGATACGCAGTATTTT. This sequence encodes CSVGGDTQYF.

The chain links TRBV12-3 or TRBV12-4 to TRBJ2-3; 12 bases are a match to TRBD2. This CDR3 spans 19 amino acids. The V segment lost 3 bases and the J segment 2 bases; nucleotides outside the gene matches: 12. As DNA, the CDR3 is TGTGCCAGCAGTTTTGGGGCTAGCGGGAGGGCCACACTCACAGATACGCAGTATTTT. Translated: CASSFGASGRATLTDTQYF.

V usage is TRBV7-3 and J usage is TRBJ2-2; D remains unclear. This CDR3 comprises 14 residues. The germline gives CDR1 SGHTA, CDR2 FQGTGA. Trimming took off 5 bases at V and 3 bases at J, with 10 bases between the two ends. CDR3 nucleotide sequence: TGTGCCAGCAGCCCGCGGACCTACACCGGGGAGCTGTTTTTT. Translating gives CASSPRTYTGELFF.

Ten or more counts support this clonotype. The V and J genes are TRBV20-1 and TRBJ2-3; D unresolved. V dropped 3 bases and J dropped 2 bases, with 15 bases sitting between them. The CDR3 runs 15 residues. Looked up from germline, CDR1 is DFQATT and CDR2 is SNEGSKA (reference sequence). This CDR3 is CSARALRIHTDTQYF. The CDR3 DNA sequence: TGCAGTGCTAGGGCTCTGCGGATCCACACAGATACGCAGTATTTT.

This clonotype was seen ten or more times. V usage is TRBV5-6 and J usage is TRBJ2-7; tentative D call: TRBD2 (5 bases). Germline values: CDR1 SGHDT, CDR2 YYEEEE. V was shortened by 2 bases and J by 4 bases, with 19 bases between the two germline ends. This CDR3 contains 16 residues. CDR3 coding DNA: TGTGCCAGCAGCTTCCTTGGAAAAGCGGCATCATACGAGCAGTACGTC. It yields the protein CASSFLGKAASYEQYV.

In this sample, this clonotype turned up a few times. The J gene is TRBJ2-1, the V gene TRBV2, with no clear D. This CDR3 contains 13 residues. Germline V gene sequence: CDR1 SNHLY, CDR2 FYNNEI. The germline V and J ends were trimmed by 6 bases and 5 bases, with 11 bases remaining between them. The CDR3 protein is CASRPAYNNEQFF. CDR3 in DNA: TGTGCCAGCAGGCCAGCATACAACAATGAGCAGTTCTTC.

Ten or more counts support this clonotype. The chain has TRBV6-2 or TRBV6-3 and TRBJ2-7; D is undetermined. Trimming left V 6 bases short and J 3 bases short, with 6 bases between. This CDR3 has 11 amino acids. The germline V gene encodes CDR1 MNHEY and CDR2 SVGEGT. This chain's CDR3 is CASRGFYEQYF. In DNA form, the CDR3 reads TGTGCCAGCAGGGGATTCTACGAGCAGTACTTC.

The chain has TRBV4-2 and TRBJ2-5; unclear D gene. The V and J ends lost 0 bases and 5 bases respectively, with 16 bases between them. CDR3 length equals 16 residues. From germline, CDR1 is LGHNA and CDR2 YNFKEQ. CDR3 sequence: CASSQDSRAFGETQYF. In DNA form, the CDR3 reads TGTGCCAGCAGCCAAGATAGTAGGGCTTTCGGGGAGACCCAGTACTTC.

Many counts were recorded for this clonotype. The chain employs TRBV13 and TRBJ2-7; 10 bases line up with TRBD2. The CDR3 covers 18 residues. Per the germline V gene, CDR1 is PRHDT and CDR2 is FYEKMQ (reference sequence). Trimming took 5 bases from V and 0 from J; bases not matched to a gene: 13. Here the CDR3 reads CASSPHASLAGVSYEQYF. The CDR3 DNA follows: TGTGCCAGCAGCCCGCACGCCTCCCTAGCGGGGGTCTCCTACGAGCAGTACTTC.

On this clonotype: A much more abundant neighbour one base away suggests this may be a read error. V is TRBV15 and J is TRBJ2-5, with 7 bases that match TRBD1. CDR1 LNHNV and CDR2 YYDKDF come from the germline V gene (reference sequence). V shed 0 bases and J 5 bases; nucleotides not matched to a gene: 15. CDR3 length: 18 amino acids. The chain's CDR3 is CATSRDHVHTGVCETQYF. The CDR3, as DNA: TGTGCCACCAGCAGAGATCATGTGCATACAGGGGTTTGTGAGACCCAGTACTTC. The full variable domain, rest sourced from reference TRBV15 and TRBJ2-5, is DAMVIQNPRYQVTQFGKPVTLSCSQTLNHNVMYWYQQKSSQAPKLLFHYYDKDFNNEADTPDNFQSRRPNTSFCFLDIRSPGLGDTAMYLCATSRDHVHTGVCETQYFGPGTRLLVL.

This clonotype showed up just a few times. This chain connects TRBV21-1 to TRBJ1-5; the listed D gene, TRBD1, was not tested against the DNA. TRBV21-1 represents a pseudogene. This CDR3 is built from 13 residues. The chain's CDR3 is CASNDRSNQPQHF. CDR3 in DNA: TGTGCCAGCAACGACAGGAGTAATCAGCCCCAGCATTTT.

The chain has TRBV5-1 and TRBJ1-2, with 8 bases that match TRBD1. With V trimmed by 0 bases and J by 3 bases, 4 bases remained unmatched. CDR1 is SGHRS, CDR2 YFSETQ, per germline. The CDR3 is made up of 15 amino acids. The CDR3 loop reads CASSLGQGIYYGYTF. CDR3 DNA sequence: TGCGCCAGCAGCTTGGGACAGGGGATATACTATGGCTACACCTTC.

This clonotype appeared many times. The J gene is TRBJ2-1, the V gene TRBV20-1; the D gene is possibly TRBD2 (5 bases). Germline lookup yields CDR1 DFQATT and CDR2 SNEGSKA (reference sequence). The CDR3 extends over 14 amino acids. The CDR3 region has the DNA TGCAGCGCTCGTCCCGGGTCGGGGTACAATGAGCAGTTCTTC. Amino acid sequence: CSARPGSGYNEQFF.

Here the CDR3 DNA reads TGTGCCAGCAGTCCCTGGCCCTCGGGGGGCTCGAAAAACATTCAGTACTTC. Translated, it gives CASSPWPSGGSKNIQYF. The V and J genes are TRBV6-1 and TRBJ2-4; D may be TRBD2 (7 bases). The CDR3 consists of 17 residues. Germline-derived CDR1 and CDR2 are MNHNS and SASEGT. V was trimmed by 5 bases and J by 4 bases, leaving 21 bases between them.

This clonotype was counted at least ten times. The rearrangement joins TRBV12-3 or TRBV12-4 to TRBJ2-3; D possibly corresponds to TRBD2 (6 bases). Trimming pared 7 bases from V and 11 bases from J, leaving 25 bases between. The CDR3 sequence is 15 residues long. DNA of the CDR3: TGTGCCAGCACCGGGGGTCTGGGCGGTTCGAGGGGGCAGTATTTT. Its protein is CASTGGLGGSRGQYF.

The chain uses TRBV18 and TRBJ1-1; D is unclear. The V gene lost 5 bases and the J gene lost 4 bases, with 14 bases spanning the gap. The CDR3 extends over 14 amino acids. Germline loops: CDR1 KGHSH, CDR2 LQKENI. The CDR3 DNA is TGTGCCAGCTCATTCCCGACCTCGAGCACTGAAGCTTTCTTT. Translated: CASSFPTSSTEAFF.

This clonotype came up a few times. The chain links TRBV6-1 to TRBJ2-5, with TRBD2 as a possible D gene (6 bases). From germline, CDR1 is MNHNS and CDR2 SASEGT. Trimming left V 7 bases short and J 2 bases short, with 17 bases between. This CDR3 region has 15 residues. CDR3 residues: CASNGLIAVQETQYF. The CDR3 DNA reads TGTGCCAGCAACGGGTTAATAGCGGTACAAGAGACCCAGTACTTC.

This clonotype showed up just a few times. The chain carries TRBV20-1 and TRBJ2-7, with 11 bases identical to TRBD2. The J segment lost 2 bases and the V segment lost 7 bases, leaving 16 bases of the junction unmatched. The CDR3 is made up of 17 amino acids. Germline CDR1 DFQATT, CDR2 SNEGSKA (reference sequence). The CDR3 bases are TGCAGTGGCCGGGATAGCGGGAGGGCTTTAGGGACCTACGAGCAGTACTTC. Its translation is CSGRDSGRALGTYEQYF.

This clonotype was seen a handful of times. The chain combines TRBV6-5 with TRBJ1-1, with no clear D. CDR3 length: 16 residues. V lost 2 bases to trimming and J lost 5 bases, with 18 bases between them. Germline V CDR1 and CDR2: MNHEY, SVGAGI. CDR3 sequence: CASSYELGAQKTEAFF. In DNA, the CDR3 is TGTGCCAGCAGTTACGAGCTGGGTGCACAAAAGACTGAAGCTTTCTTT.

This clonotype showed up many times. The CDR3 reads CASNRGTDTQYF. The DNA of the CDR3 is TGTGCCAGCAACAGGGGCACAGATACGCAGTATTTT. V and J are TRBV7-2 and TRBJ2-3; possibly TRBD1 for D (6 bases). The germline V gene has CDR1 SGHTA and CDR2 FQGNSA. The CDR3 length is 12 residues. V lost 7 bases and J 1 base, leaving 6 bases between the germline ends. The full variable domain, in which reference TRBV7-2 and TRBJ2-3 provide the parts outside the CDR3, is GAGVSQSPSNKVTEKGKDVELRCDPISGHTALYWYRQSLGQGLEFLIYFQGNSAPDKSGLPSDRFSAERTGGSVSTLTIQRTQQEDSAVYLCASNRGTDTQYFGPGTRLTVL.

This clonotype has a handful of counts. This chain joins TRBV12-3 or TRBV12-4 and TRBJ2-3; 10 bases agree with TRBD1. The CDR3 is 14 residues long. V lost 5 bases, J lost 3 bases, and 2 bases stayed unmatched. In nucleotides, the CDR3 is TGTGCCAGCAGTAAGGGACAGGGGACAGATACGCAGTATTTT. As protein: CASSKGQGTDTQYF.

This clonotype was seen more than once but under ten times. The V call is TRBV6-5, the J call TRBJ1-2, with D hard to call. Trimming cost V 2 bases and J 3 bases, with 7 bases left between them. Looked up from germline, CDR1 is MNHEY and CDR2 is SVGAGI. CDR3 size: 13 residues. CDR3 DNA sequence: TGTGCCAGCAGTTACCGAGGGTACTATGGCTACACCTTC. Protein product: CASSYRGYYGYTF.